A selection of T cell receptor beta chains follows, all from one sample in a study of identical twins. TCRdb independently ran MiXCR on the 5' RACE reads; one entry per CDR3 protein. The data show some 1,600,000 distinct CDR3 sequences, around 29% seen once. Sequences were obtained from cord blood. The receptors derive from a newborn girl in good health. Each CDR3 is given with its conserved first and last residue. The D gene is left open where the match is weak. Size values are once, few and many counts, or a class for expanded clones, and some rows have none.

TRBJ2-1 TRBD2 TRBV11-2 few TGTGCCAGCAGCTTAAGGGGAGTAGCGGGCTCCTACAATGAGCAGTTCTTC CASSLRGVAGSYNEQFF
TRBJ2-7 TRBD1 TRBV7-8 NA TGTGCCAGCAGCTTTAGACGACAGGGTATCTACGAGCAGTACTTC CASSFRRQGIYEQYF
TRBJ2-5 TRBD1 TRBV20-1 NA TGCAGTGCTAGAGATTGGGACAGGTACAATGAGCAGTACTTC CSARDWDRYNEQYF
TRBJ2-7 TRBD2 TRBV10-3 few TGTGCCATCAGTTTAATAGCGGGAGTCGGCGAGCAGTACTTC CAISLIAGVGEQYF
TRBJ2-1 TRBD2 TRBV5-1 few TGCGCCAGCAGCCCCGCCCAACTAGCGGGACTTATCAATGAGCAGTTCTTC CASSPAQLAGLINEQFF
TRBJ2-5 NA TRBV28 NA TGTGCCAGCAGTTTTAGTGGGGGCCAATACAATGAGCAGTACTTC CASSFSGGQYNEQYF
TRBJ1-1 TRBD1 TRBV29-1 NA TGCAGCGTTGAAAGGACAGGGGCGAACACTGAAGCTTTCTTT CSVERTGANTEAFF
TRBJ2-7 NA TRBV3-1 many TGTGCCAGCAGCCAAGATAGGCGGGAGCAGTACTTC CASSQDRREQYF
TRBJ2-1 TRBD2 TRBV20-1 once TGCAGTGGCACTAGCGGGAGCATCCATGAGCAGTTCTTC CSGTSGSIHEQFF
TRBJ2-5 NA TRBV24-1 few TGTGCCACCAGTGATTTCCCTCCCAATGAGCAGTACTTC CATSDFPPNEQYF
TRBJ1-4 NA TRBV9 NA TGTGCCAGCAGCGTTAGCGGGCGCTGGGAAAAACTGTTTTTT CASSVSGRWEKLFF
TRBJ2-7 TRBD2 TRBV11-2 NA TGTGCCAGCAGCTCCCCACCGGTAGCGGGGGTGTACGGGCAGTACTTC CASSSPPVAGVYGQYF
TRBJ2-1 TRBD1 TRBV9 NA TGTGCCAGCAGCGTAGAGGGACAGGTCTACAATGAGCAGTTCTTC CASSVEGQVYNEQFF
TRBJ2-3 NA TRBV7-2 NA TGTGCCAGCAGCTTAGGGGGTTCCTCCGGGGGGCAGTATTTT CASSLGGSSGGQYF
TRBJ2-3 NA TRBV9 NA TGTGCCAGCAGCTTCTCCGGGACGCTTACAGATACGCAGTATTTT CASSFSGTLTDTQYF
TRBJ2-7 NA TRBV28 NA TGTGCCAGCAAGGGACCCTACGAGCAGAACTTC CASKGPYEQNF
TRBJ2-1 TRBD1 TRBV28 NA TGTGCCAGCGGTCCCACCGGGACAGGGCTCAACAATGAGCAGTTCTTC CASGPTGTGLNNEQFF
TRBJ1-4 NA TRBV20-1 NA TGCAGTGCTAGAGATATATGGGGGGAAAATGAAAAACTGTTTTTT CSARDIWGENEKLFF
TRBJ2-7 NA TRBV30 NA TGTGCCTGGAGTGTAATTTCGGGGTCCTACGAGCAGTACTTC CAWSVISGSYEQYF
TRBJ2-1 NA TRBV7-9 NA TGTGCCAGCAGCTTGACCCACTACCGGGACACCCAGAACAATGAGCAGTTCTTC CASSLTHYRDTQNNEQFF
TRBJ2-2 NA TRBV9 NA TGTGCCAGCAGCGTAGGGGCCTCGAACACCGGGGAGCTGTTTTTT CASSVGASNTGELFF
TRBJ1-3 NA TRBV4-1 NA TGCGCCAGCAGCCAAGTATTTGGAAACACCATATATTTT CASSQVFGNTIYF
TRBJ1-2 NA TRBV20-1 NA TGCAGTGTACGGGCTTCTAACTATGGCTACACCTTC CSVRASNYGYTF
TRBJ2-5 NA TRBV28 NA TGTGCCAGCATTGCTCGACTCCAAGAGACCCAGTACTTC CASIARLQETQYF
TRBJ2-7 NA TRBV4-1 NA TGCGCCGGCAGCCAAGCAATTGCGGGCTACGAGCAGTACTTC CAGSQAIAGYEQYF
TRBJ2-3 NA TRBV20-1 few TGCAGTGCTAGAAGATGGGAAGCGGCTAGCACAGATACGCAGTATTTT CSARRWEAASTDTQYF
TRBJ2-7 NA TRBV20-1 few TGCAGTGCTAGAGGGACCACTAGCTGGCCCTACGAGCAGTACTTC CSARGTTSWPYEQYF
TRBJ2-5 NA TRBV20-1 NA TGCAGTGCTAGTGACATTTACCAAGAGACCCAGTACTTC CSASDIYQETQYF